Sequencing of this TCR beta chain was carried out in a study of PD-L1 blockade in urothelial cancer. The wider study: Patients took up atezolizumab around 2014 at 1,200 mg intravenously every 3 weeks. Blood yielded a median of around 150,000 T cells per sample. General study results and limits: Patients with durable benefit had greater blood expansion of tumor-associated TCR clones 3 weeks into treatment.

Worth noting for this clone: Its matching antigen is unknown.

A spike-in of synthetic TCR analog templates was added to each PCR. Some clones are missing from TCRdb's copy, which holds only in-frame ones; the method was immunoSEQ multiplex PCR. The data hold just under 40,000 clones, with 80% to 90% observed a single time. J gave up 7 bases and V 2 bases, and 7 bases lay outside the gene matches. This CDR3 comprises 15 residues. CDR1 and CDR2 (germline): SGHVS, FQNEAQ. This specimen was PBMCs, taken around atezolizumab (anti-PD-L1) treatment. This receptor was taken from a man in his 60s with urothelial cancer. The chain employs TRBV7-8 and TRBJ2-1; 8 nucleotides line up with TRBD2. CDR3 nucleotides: TGTGCCAGCAGCTTATTCAGCGGGAGTAAGAATGAGCAGTTCTTC. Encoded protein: CASSLFSGSKNEQFF.